The clone carrying this T cell receptor beta chain was found a few times. Germline V gives CDR1 SNHLY, CDR2 FYNNEI. The ends were cut back, 4 bases at V and 4 bases at J, with 5 bases in the middle. CDR3 size: 12 residues. The record originates from a study of T-cell memory formation after mild COVID-19. MiXCR, run by TCRdb on the 5' RACE reads, gives a single entry per CDR3 protein. This sample carries about 450,000 distinct CDR3 sequences, 23% of them seen once, and the ten largest clones take around 13%. The V call is TRBV2, the J call TRBJ2-1; D call uncertain. This TCR derives from an adult woman who had mild COVID-19 (a few samples of this study predate the infection). Cell type and time point are not known. Sequenced sample: PBMCs or a T cell subset sorted from them (not recorded which). CDR3 bases: TGTGCCAGCAGTGCCCAGTACAATGAGCAGTTCTTC. Amino acids: CASSAQYNEQFF.